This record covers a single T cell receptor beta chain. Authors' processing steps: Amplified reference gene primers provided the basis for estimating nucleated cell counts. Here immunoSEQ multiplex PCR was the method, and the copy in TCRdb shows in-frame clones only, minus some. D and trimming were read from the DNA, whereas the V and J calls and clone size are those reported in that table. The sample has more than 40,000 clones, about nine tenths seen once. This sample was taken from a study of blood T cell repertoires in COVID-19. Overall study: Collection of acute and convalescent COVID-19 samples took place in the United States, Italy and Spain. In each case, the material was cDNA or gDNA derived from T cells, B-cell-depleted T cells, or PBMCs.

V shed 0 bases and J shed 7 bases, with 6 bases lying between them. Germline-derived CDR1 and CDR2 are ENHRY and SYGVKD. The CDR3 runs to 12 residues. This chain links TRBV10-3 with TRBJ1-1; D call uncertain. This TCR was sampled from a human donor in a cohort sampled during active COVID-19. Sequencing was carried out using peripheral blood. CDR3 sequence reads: CAISESLGEAFF. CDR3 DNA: TGTGCCATCAGTGAGTCGCTAGGTGAAGCTTTCTTT.